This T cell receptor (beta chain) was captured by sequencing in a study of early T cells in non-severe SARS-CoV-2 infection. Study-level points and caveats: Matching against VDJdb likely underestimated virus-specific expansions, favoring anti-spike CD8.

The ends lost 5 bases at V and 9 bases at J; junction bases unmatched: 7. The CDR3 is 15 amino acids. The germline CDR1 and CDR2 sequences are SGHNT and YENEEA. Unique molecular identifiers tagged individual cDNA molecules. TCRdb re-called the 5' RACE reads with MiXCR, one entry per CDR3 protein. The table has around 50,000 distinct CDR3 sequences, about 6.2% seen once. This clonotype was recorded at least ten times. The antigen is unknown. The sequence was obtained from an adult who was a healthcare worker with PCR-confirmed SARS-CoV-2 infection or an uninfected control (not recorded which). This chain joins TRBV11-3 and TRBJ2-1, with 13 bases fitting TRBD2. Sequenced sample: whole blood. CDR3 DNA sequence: TGTGCCAGCAGCCCCGAAGGACTAGCGGGGGTTGAGCAGTTCTTC. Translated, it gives CASSPEGLAGVEQFF.